The 31 T cell receptor beta chains below were found in one sample sequenced in a study of T cells after somatic rescue of genetic block. Clones were sequenced by immunoSEQ multiplex PCR, and TCRdb holds only the in-frame ones, with some missing. The repertoire holds more than 10,000 clones, with under 85% as singletons. Sequenced material: peripheral blood mononuclear cells (PBMCs). The receptors come from a boy younger than 18.

The chain couples TRBV5-1 to TRBJ2-3; 11 positions match TRBD2. The CDR3 totals 15 residues. The germline V gene has CDR1 SGHRS and CDR2 YFSETQ. Trimming removed 4 bases from V and 2 bases from J; junction bases left unmatched: 3. The CDR3 loop is CASSRGLADTDTQYF. Written as DNA, the CDR3 is TGCGCCAGCAGCAGGGGACTAGCGGACACAGATACGCAGTATTTT.

The rearrangement joins TRBV5-8 to TRBJ2-7, with 11 positions matching TRBD1. V lost 4 bases to trimming and J lost 5 bases; unmatched junction nucleotides: 14. Germline assignment: CDR1 SGHTS and CDR2 YDEGEE. CDR3 length: 17 amino acids. The CDR3 sequence is CASSLRYPGQGDHEQYF. The CDR3 DNA sequence: TGTGCCAGCAGCCTCAGATACCCGGGACAGGGGGACCACGAGCAGTACTTC.

The rearrangement joins TRBV29-1 to TRBJ2-7; D assignment may be TRBD1 or TRBD2 (6 bases each). CDR1 is SQVTM and CDR2 is ANQGSEA in the germline V gene. This CDR3 has 14 amino acids. Deletions cut 4 bases from V and 5 bases from J, with 18 bases between. Here the CDR3 reads CSVGSRGGSHEQYF. CDR3 nucleotides: TGCAGCGTTGGAAGCAGGGGAGGTTCCCACGAGCAGTACTTC.

This clone was seen a handful of times. The chain is built from TRBV28 and TRBJ1-4, with TRBD1 matching over 8 bases. V lost 10 bases, J lost 8 bases, and 9 bases stayed unmatched. The V gene's germline CDR1 is MDHEN and CDR2 SYDVKM. The CDR3 length is 13 residues. CDR3 nucleotide sequence: TGTGCCACCCTGGACAGGGAACGAGAAAAACTGTTTTTT. Protein: CATLDREREKLFF.

The V gene is TRBV18, the J gene TRBJ2-7; D is uncertain. The CDR3 runs 14 residues. The V gene lost 3 bases and the J gene lost 1 base, with 10 bases spanning the gap. The germline V gene encodes CDR1 KGHSH and CDR2 LQKENI. This CDR3 is CASSPNERSYEQYF. Here the CDR3 DNA reads TGTGCCAGCTCACCCAATGAACGGTCCTACGAGCAGTACTTC.

V gene TRBV28 combines with J gene TRBJ2-3; the D gene is possibly TRBD2 (5 bases). V was shortened by 3 bases and J by 7 bases, with 14 bases between the two germline ends. The germline V gene encodes CDR1 MDHEN and CDR2 SYDVKM. The CDR3 length is 14 residues. CDR3 region: CASSFGINGYTQYF. The CDR3 region has the DNA TGTGCCAGCAGTTTCGGGATAAATGGGTATACGCAGTATTTT.

This clone showed up just a few times. The chain is built from TRBV11-2 and TRBJ1-2; the match to TRBD1 covers 9 bases. V trimming: 4 bases; J trimming: 6 bases; junction bases outside the gene matches: 3. The CDR3 runs 13 residues. From germline, CDR1 is SGHAT and CDR2 FQNNGV. The CDR3 bases are TGTGCCAGCAGCTGGGACAGGGTTGATGGCTACACCTTC. This gives the protein CASSWDRVDGYTF. Supplemented by reference TRBV11-2 and TRBJ1-2, the full variable domain reads EAGVAQSPRYKIIEKRQSVAFWCNPISGHATLYWYQQILGQGPKLLIQFQNNGVVDDSQLPKDRFSAERLKGVDSTLKIQPAKLEDSAVYLCASSWDRVDGYTFGSGTRLTVV.

V gene TRBV9 combines with J gene TRBJ1-6; 8 nucleotides match TRBD1. CDR1 and CDR2 from the germline V gene are SGDLS and YYNGEE. This CDR3 region has 12 residues. The V and J ends lost 2 bases and 13 bases, in that order; junction bases with no gene match: 2. CDR3 protein: CASSVTGAPLHF. CDR3 coding DNA: TGTGCCAGCAGCGTGACAGGGGCCCCCCTCCACTTT.

J is TRBJ2-5 and V is TRBV9; tentative D call: TRBD1 (6 bases). The ends were cut back, 1 base at V and 3 bases at J, with 16 bases in the middle. Germline loops: CDR1 SGDLS, CDR2 YYNGEE. The CDR3 is 16 residues long. CDR3 bases: TGTGCCAGCAGCGTATTAACGGGGCAGGGGAAAGAGACCCAGTACTTC. Translating it yields CASSVLTGQGKETQYF.

The chain employs TRBV28 and TRBJ1-4; 9 bases agree with TRBD1. The CDR3 loop spans 12 amino acids. The germline CDR1 and CDR2 sequences are MDHEN and SYDVKM. The V and J ends lost 6 bases and 7 bases, in that order; junction bases with no gene match: 0. For the CDR3, the DNA is TGTGCCAGCAGGACAGGGGGTGAAAAACTGTTTTTT. It codes for CASRTGGEKLFF.

The chain uses TRBV6-1 and TRBJ2-4; 12 bases fit TRBD2. The V gene end was trimmed by 1 base and the J gene end by 0 bases; junction bases not matched to a gene: 13. Germline CDR1 is MNHNS and CDR2 is SASEGT. The CDR3 is 21 amino acids. CDR3 bases: TGTGCCAGCAGTGAAGTGGGCGGCCTAGCGGGGGGGCTCCAAGCCAAAAACATTCAGTACTTC. The encoded protein is CASSEVGGLAGGLQAKNIQYF.

This clone occurred once. The genes are TRBV6-5 and TRBJ2-3, with D perhaps given as TRBD1 or TRBD2 (5 bases each). Germline V gives CDR1 MNHEY, CDR2 SVGAGI. The CDR3 consists of 15 residues. Trimming shortened V by 6 bases and J by 4 bases, and 17 bases separated the two germline ends. The CDR3 is CASRSGTPSADTQYF. CDR3 sequence (DNA): TGTGCCAGCAGGTCCGGGACCCCATCGGCAGATACGCAGTATTTT.

The chain is built from TRBV11-2 and TRBJ2-1; weak D call: TRBD1 (6 bases). V was shortened by 3 bases and J by 6 bases, with 9 bases between the two germline ends. The CDR3 runs 13 residues. Germline V lookup: CDR1 SGHAT, CDR2 FQNNGV. The CDR3 sequence: CASSFDRFNEQFF. CDR3 bases: TGTGCCAGCAGCTTTGACAGGTTCAATGAGCAGTTCTTC.

The CDR3 nucleotides are TGTGCCAGCAGTCCAGACGGAACCTATGGCTACACCTTC. Translation gives CASSPDGTYGYTF. The J gene is TRBJ1-2, the V gene TRBV6-6, with D uncertain. Germline V gene data show CDR1 as MNHNY and CDR2 as SVGAGI (reference sequence). This CDR3 has 13 amino acids. Deletions cut 5 bases from V and 4 bases from J, with 11 bases between.

This clone was seen a few times. This chain links TRBV30 with TRBJ2-7; D is perhaps TRBD1 or TRBD2 (6 bases each). This CDR3 contains 12 residues. Trimming left V 2 bases short and J 6 bases short, with 11 bases between. CDR1 GTSNPN and CDR2 SVGIG come from the germline V gene (reference sequence). CDR3 loop: CAWSKGGLEQYF. The CDR3 coding sequence is TGTGCCTGGAGTAAAGGGGGGCTCGAGCAGTACTTC. Full variable domain (missing parts from reference TRBV30 and TRBJ2-7): SQTIHQWPATLVQPVGSPLSLECTVEGTSNPNLYWYRQAAGRGLQLLFYSVGIGQISSEVPQNLSASRPQDRQFILSSKKLLLSDSGFYLCAWSKGGLEQYFGPGTRLTVT.

The V gene is TRBV19, the J gene TRBJ1-6; no clear D gene. This CDR3 has 14 residues. The germline gives CDR1 LNHDA, CDR2 SQIVND (reference sequence). V lost 7 bases to trimming and J lost 10 bases, with 17 bases between them. CDR3 coding DNA: TGTGCCAGTAATTCCCGGGGTCTTTTCTCACCCCTCCACTTT. Its protein is CASNSRGLFSPLHF.

This clone was counted only a few times. The chain uses TRBV19 and TRBJ1-6; D gene uncertain. V gave up 6 bases and J gave up 3 bases, with 18 bases separating them. Looked up from germline, CDR1 is LNHDA and CDR2 is SQIVND (reference sequence). CDR3 length: 17 residues. In DNA, the CDR3 is TGTGCCAGTAGACCGGCGCAGGTCCCGGGCTATAATTCACCCCTCCACTTT. Its protein is CASRPAQVPGYNSPLHF.

This clone is medium-sized. The CDR3 reads CAISEGRGSGQPQHF. In DNA, the CDR3 is TGTGCCATCAGTGAGGGTCGGGGGTCCGGTCAGCCCCAGCATTTT. The genes are TRBV10-3 and TRBJ1-5; a possible D gene is TRBD1 (5 bases). Deletions cut 2 bases from V and 6 bases from J, with 14 bases between. There are 15 residues in the CDR3. The germline gives CDR1 ENHRY, CDR2 SYGVKD.

The gene calls are TRBV18 and TRBJ2-4; TRBD1 might be the D (6 bases). The CDR3 extends over 14 amino acids. Germline lookup yields CDR1 KGHSH and CDR2 LQKENI. Trimming shortened V by 6 bases and J by 9 bases, and 18 bases separated the two germline ends. CDR3 sequence (DNA): TGTGCCAGCTCGACCAACAGGGTATTAAGCATTCAGTACTTC. It yields the protein CASSTNRVLSIQYF.

This clone was counted a few times. The chain recombines TRBV30 with TRBJ2-3, with D possibly TRBD1 on 6 matching bases. Trimming stripped 0 bases from V and 0 bases from J, with 10 bases between. Germline CDR1 GTSNPN, CDR2 SVGIG (reference sequence). The CDR3 sequence is 15 residues long. The CDR3 bases are TGTGCCTGGAGTGTAGGGGGATCTAGCACAGATACGCAGTATTTT. This gives the protein CAWSVGGSSTDTQYF.

CDR3 nucleotides: TGTGCCAGTAGTGTCCGGACAGGGGACACTGAAGCTTTCTTT. Encoded protein: CASSVRTGDTEAFF. This chain connects TRBV19 to TRBJ1-1, with 9 bases lining up with TRBD1. Germline CDR1 LNHDA, CDR2 SQIVND (reference sequence). CDR3 length: 14 residues. Unmatched junction bases numbered 4, after V lost 5 bases and J lost 3 bases.

The gene calls are TRBV11-2 and TRBJ1-5; D remains unclear. In germline, CDR1 is SGHAT, CDR2 FQNNGV. CDR3 size: 15 residues. V gave up 0 bases and J gave up 0 bases, with 6 bases separating them. The CDR3 loop is CASSLEGISNQPQHF. DNA of the CDR3: TGTGCCAGCAGCTTAGAGGGGATTAGCAATCAGCCCCAGCATTTT.

The gene calls are TRBV2 and TRBJ2-7; no reliable D call. The CDR3 extends over 14 amino acids. The V and J ends lost 4 bases and 3 bases respectively, with 13 bases between them. Germline loops: CDR1 SNHLY, CDR2 FYNNEI. The CDR3 here is CASSATGGFYEQYF. DNA for the CDR3: TGTGCCAGCAGTGCCACGGGCGGATTCTACGAGCAGTACTTC.

CDR3 bases: TGTGCCAGCAGCCTCTTAGAAGCCCAGTACTTC. Its translation is CASSLLEAQYF. The J gene is TRBJ2-5, the V gene TRBV7-6; no clear D gene. Trimming cost V 5 bases and J 9 bases, with 10 bases left between them. The CDR3 runs to 11 residues. Germline values: CDR1 SGHVS, CDR2 FNYEAQ.

V usage is TRBV29-1 and J usage is TRBJ2-3; D not resolved. Trimming removed 0 bases at V and 4 bases at J, with 14 bases between. The CDR3 is 15 residues long. Germline assignment: CDR1 SQVTM and CDR2 ANQGSEA. The CDR3 is CSVEDPLLAPDTQYF. In DNA form, the CDR3 reads TGCAGCGTTGAAGATCCTCTTCTGGCCCCAGATACGCAGTATTTT.

This clone was picked up a small number of times. J is TRBJ2-3 and V is TRBV4-2; a possible D gene is TRBD1 (6 bases). Germline assignment: CDR1 LGHNA and CDR2 YNFKEQ. V gave up 1 base and J gave up 6 bases, with 20 bases separating them. The CDR3 is 17 amino acids. CDR3 amino acids: CASSQVDHRSTGDTQYF. The CDR3 DNA reads TGTGCCAGCAGCCAAGTTGATCACAGGTCTACAGGGGATACGCAGTATTTT.

This clone was observed once. This chain connects TRBV6-6 to TRBJ2-7; 9 bases map to TRBD1. The CDR3 consists of 14 residues. The V and J ends lost 10 bases and 3 bases, in that order; junction bases with no gene match: 10. CDR1 MNHNY and CDR2 SVGAGI come from the germline V gene (reference sequence). CDR3 protein: CAIRPGQGGYEQYF. Here the CDR3 DNA reads TGTGCCATCAGGCCGGGACAGGGAGGCTACGAGCAGTACTTC.

The chain carries TRBV30 and TRBJ2-5, with TRBD1 identical over 9 bases. Looked up from germline, CDR1 is GTSNPN and CDR2 is SVGIG (reference sequence). V lost 5 bases, J lost 1 base, and 2 bases stayed unmatched. The CDR3 covers 13 residues. The CDR3 sequence: CAWGTGRQETQYF. The CDR3 DNA is TGTGCCTGGGGGACAGGGCGCCAAGAGACCCAGTACTTC.

The chain couples TRBV29-1 to TRBJ1-1; unclear D gene. CDR1 and CDR2 from the germline V gene are SQVTM and ANQGSEA. The CDR3 covers 10 residues. Between the trimmed V and J ends, which lost 1 base and 11 bases, there was a span of 8 bases. The CDR3 sequence is CSVEGGKAFF. Written as DNA, the CDR3 is TGCAGCGTTGAAGGAGGAAAGGCTTTCTTT.

Only a few counts were recorded for this clone. The chain joins TRBV7-9 to TRBJ2-5; 8 nucleotides match TRBD2. CDR3 size: 16 residues. Germline V lookup: CDR1 SEHNR, CDR2 FQNEAQ (reference sequence). Trimming cost V 5 bases and J 2 bases; bases outside gene matches: 10. The CDR3 nucleotides are TGTGCCAGCAGCCCGGGTGCGGGGGGCCATCAAGAGACCCAGTACTTC. This codes for CASSPGAGGHQETQYF.

The V gene is TRBV30, the J gene TRBJ2-2; the match to TRBD2 covers 7 bases. Germline CDR1 reads GTSNPN; CDR2 reads SVGIG (reference sequence). CDR3 length: 15 amino acids. J gave up 3 bases and V 5 bases, and 9 bases lay outside the gene matches. The CDR3 nucleotides are TGTGCCTGGGCCGCCGGGGGGAGCCACACCGGGGAGCTGTTTTTT. It specifies CAWAAGGSHTGELFF.